A single TCR beta chain is shown here with its context. The antigen it recognizes is unknown. A junction end diverges from the germline sequence, so it may reflect a read error. These data originate in a study of CD8+ T cells in alopecia areata (dated by TCRdb to about 2018). Some background on the complete study: The treated patients, all with moderate-to-severe alopecia areata, were enrolled in an open-label pilot trial of oral tofacitinib given at 5 to 10 mg twice daily. TCRbeta CDR3 regions were amplified by immunoSEQ multiplex PCR with 35 Vbeta forward and 13 Jbeta reverse primers. The study used high-throughput TCRbeta sequencing to examine T cell clonal expansion in alopecia areata, in both the C3H/HeJ mouse model and human patients. Clonality in the scalp was compared among normal scalp (n=4), patchy alopecia areata scalp (n=8), and alopecia totalis/universalis scalp (n=8). Patients stayed on tofacitinib for 6 to 18 months and then had 6 months of follow-up off drug so that delayed response and recurrence could be assessed. Scalp tissue and sorted CD4+ and CD8+ peripheral blood T cells from patchy and totalis/universalis alopecia areata patients and from healthy controls were covered by human TCRbeta sequencing. The RNA source kit depended on sample type: the PAXgene miRNA kit for fixed scalp, the miRNeasy kit for PBMCs, and the RNeasy kit for mouse skin. Biopsies were taken from tofacitinib-treated patients at baseline and again at 4 and 24 weeks into treatment, and several of those patients also had a later scalp biopsy. In treated patients, disease severity was measured using the SALT score, which gives the percentage of scalp surface area affected.

From its cysteine to its phenylalanine, the CDR3 spans 12 amino acids. The entry retains the CDR3 DNA only, 36 bases that are in frame from base 1. The CDR1 and CDR2 encoded by the germline V gene are SGHAT and FQNNGV. The time point label, as the study defines it: less than five weeks on oral tofacitinib. Explained via the paper, the treatment or condition label denotes: oral pan-JAK inhibitor, 5-10 mg twice daily. From alopecia areata patients, peripheral blood was collected along with lesional scalp punch biopsies. PBMCs were isolated by density centrifugation and stained for CD3, CD4 and CD8, and CD4+ and CD8+ T cells were sorted on a FACSAria. Library preparation was by the immunoSEQ multiplex PCR assay. For TCR sequencing, RNA was extracted from every sample and reverse transcribed into cDNA to serve as template. First-strand cDNA was synthesized using SuperScript III with a 2:1 mix of oligo-dT and random hexamers. Amplification bias was assessed with a synthetic immune receptor repertoire, and residual bias was removed computationally. The paper's data handling went like this. Raw reads were preprocessed to remove errors, and CDR3 was defined according to IMGT conventions as the region from the conserved cysteine to phenylalanine. Clonality was computed as 1 minus the Shannon entropy, with the entropy normalized by log2 of the number of productive unique TCRs. CD4 or CD8 identity of scalp clones was inferred by cross-referencing scalp TCRbeta sequences with sorted blood CD4 and CD8 repertoires. TCRdb stores this immuneACCESS table with in-frame sequences only. Part of the clones is absent; in the studies checked, under half of the shortfall reflects unresolved V genes, and no reason is known for the rest. V and J calls and clone size are those listed in that table; D and trimming were worked out from the DNA. In this sample the table shows roughly 150,000 clones, nearly 55% of which occur a single time. More than 15% of the sample is held by the ten biggest clonotypes.

On the study overall, not on this receptor specifically: Many expanded lesional clones persisted in scalp and blood during tofacitinib treatment, which may partly explain relapse after stopping treatment. Unlike mouse skin, which is dominated by gammadelta T cells, normal human skin has resident alphabeta T cells that are also sequenced, and this complicates analysis of the scalp TCR repertoire. Shared TCR sequences between patients were less evident than in mice, which may be partly attributable to HLA diversity in the patient population. Because the treated cohort was small and included a single nonresponder, larger studies are needed to assess links between baseline CD8+ expansion and response. Compared with normal scalp, lesional scalp had higher clonality and more expanded CD8+ clones, particularly in alopecia totalis/universalis, a pattern that suggests antigenic drive. Tofacitinib significantly decreased scalp clonality and the number of expanded CD8+ clones among the top 100 scalp clones.

This sequence was found in a human donor with alopecia areata. The rearrangement joined TRBV11-2 to TRBJ1-1; the D gene lacks a confident call. The source material was CD8+ T cells sorted from blood, sampled at week 4, from a patient treated with tofacitinib. Read as DNA, the sequence is TGTGCCAGCAGCTTATCTTATCCTGAGGCTTTCTTT. It is translated as CASSLSYPEAFF.